The 10 T cell receptor beta chains below were found in one sample sequenced in a study of regulatory T cells. Their antigens are not known. Study-level results: Hydrophobic residues at CDR3 positions 6 and 7 were enriched in conventional CD4+ T cells of CD3G-deficient patients.

Amplification used 52 TRBV primers and 13 TRBJ primers. Generated by immunoSEQ multiplex PCR, the TCRdb table keeps only in-frame clones and is missing some. This sample has about 30,000 clones, with approximately 90% found just once. The sample consisted of conventional CD4+ T cells sorted from blood. The receptors were sampled from a young adult with CD3G deficiency.

V usage is TRBV7-8 and J usage is TRBJ2-1; D is unclear. Per the germline V gene, CDR1 is SGHVS and CDR2 is FQNEAQ. Between the trimmed V and J ends, which lost 1 base and 0 bases, there was a span of 13 bases. There are 17 residues in the CDR3. Here the CDR3 reads CASSLVRPWLSYNEQFF. As DNA, the CDR3 is TGTGCCAGCAGCTTAGTCCGCCCCTGGCTCTCCTACAATGAGCAGTTCTTC.

DNA for the CDR3: TGCAGCGCCCGGGGAGGAAGCGTCACCACCGGGGAGCTGTTTTTT. Translation: CSARGGSVTTGELFF. This chain links TRBV29-1 with TRBJ2-2; tentative D call: TRBD2 (6 bases). V shed 7 bases and J shed 4 bases, with 19 bases lying between them. This CDR3 is 15 amino acids long. The germline V gene has CDR1 SQVTM and CDR2 ANQGSEA.

V usage is TRBV7-9 and J usage is TRBJ2-5; possibly TRBD2 for D (5 bases). The CDR3 sequence is 12 residues long. Germline CDR1 is SEHNR and CDR2 is FQNEAQ (reference sequence). V was trimmed by 5 bases and J by 5 bases, leaving 9 bases between them. The CDR3 DNA reads as TGTGCCAGCAGCAACCGGGGTGAGACCCAGTACTTC. Translation gives CASSNRGETQYF.

CDR3 sequence: CASSSTDSGANVLTF. CDR3 DNA: TGTGCCAGCAGTTCGACTGACTCTGGGGCCAACGTCCTGACTTTC. The J gene is TRBJ2-6, the V gene TRBV6-5; no reliable D call. The ends were cut back, 4 bases at V and 0 bases at J, with 7 bases in the middle. CDR1 is MNHEY and CDR2 is SVGAGI in the germline V gene. The CDR3 is made up of 15 amino acids.

V usage is TRBV10-3 and J usage is TRBJ2-2, with 13 bases matching TRBD2. Looked up from germline, CDR1 is ENHRY and CDR2 is SYGVKD. The CDR3 is made up of 18 amino acids. V trimming: 1 base; J trimming: 6 bases; junction bases outside the gene matches: 8. The CDR3 DNA sequence: TGTGCCATCAGTGAGTTGAGCCGACTAGCGGGGGGCCCCGGGGAGCTGTTTTTT. Amino acid sequence: CAISELSRLAGGPGELFF.

This chain joins TRBV28 and TRBJ2-5, with 10 positions matching TRBD1. Trimming at V came to 3 bases and at J to 6 bases, leaving 4 bases not matched to a gene. This CDR3 is built from 14 residues. Germline V gene sequence: CDR1 MDHEN, CDR2 SYDVKM. CDR3 region: CASSLTGGEKTQYF. CDR3 sequence (DNA): TGTGCCAGCAGTTTGACAGGGGGCGAAAAGACCCAGTACTTC.

The chain employs TRBV19 and TRBJ2-2; weak D call: TRBD1 (5 bases). V lost 6 bases to trimming and J lost 3 bases, with 11 bases between them. The CDR3 sequence is 14 residues long. Germline V gene sequence: CDR1 LNHDA, CDR2 SQIVND (reference sequence). The CDR3, as DNA: TGTGCCAGTAGGCCCCCAGGGTACACCGGGGAGCTGTTTTTT. As protein: CASRPPGYTGELFF.

J is TRBJ1-2 and V is TRBV19; D gene unclear. There are 14 residues in the CDR3. In germline, CDR1 is LNHDA, CDR2 SQIVND (reference sequence). V was clipped by 6 bases and J by 8 bases, with 19 bases between them. CDR3 DNA: TGTGCCAGTAGCACGCGGGGAGGGTCTCGCGGCTACACCTTC. Translating gives CASSTRGGSRGYTF.

The CDR3 nucleotides read TGCGCCAGCAGCTCCTCAGGGACCTTTAACTATGGCTACACCTTC. Protein: CASSSSGTFNYGYTF. This chain connects TRBV5-1 to TRBJ1-2; D is possibly TRBD1 (5 bases). The V gene lost 3 bases and the J gene lost 1 base, with 13 bases spanning the gap. The CDR3 runs 15 residues. Germline CDR1 is SGHRS and CDR2 is YFSETQ.

This clone came up a few times. The V gene is TRBV5-1, the J gene TRBJ2-5, with TRBD2 matching over 9 bases. CDR3 length: 17 residues. V lost 0 bases to trimming and J lost 5 bases; unmatched junction nucleotides: 11. Germline CDR1 SGHRS, CDR2 YFSETQ. This chain's CDR3 is CASSLGVAGDFSETQYF. In nucleotides, the CDR3 is TGCGCCAGCAGCTTGGGAGTAGCGGGAGATTTCTCGGAGACCCAGTACTTC.